One sample yielded the 29 T cell receptor beta chains listed below, sequenced in a study of T-cell memory formation after mild COVID-19. TCRdb redid the calling of the 5' RACE reads with MiXCR, one entry per CDR3 protein. The sample lists under 300,000 distinct CDR3 sequences, under 20% occurring once. The sequenced sample consisted of PBMCs or a T cell subset sorted from them (not recorded which). All receptors come from a man between 18 and 35 years old who had mild COVID-19 (a few samples of this study predate the infection). Cell type and time point are not known.

This clonotype was found a few times. The gene calls are TRBV5-1 and TRBJ1-1; D may be TRBD1 (6 bases). Between the trimmed V and J ends, which lost 4 bases and 0 bases, there was a span of 19 bases. Per the germline V gene, CDR1 is SGHRS and CDR2 is YFSETQ. CDR3 length: 17 residues. CDR3 nucleotide sequence: TGCGCCAGCAGCCGGGCGGACAGCCGAGTTCTGAACACTGAAGCTTTCTTT. Protein sequence: CASSRADSRVLNTEAFF. The full variable domain, its missing parts supplied by reference TRBV5-1 and TRBJ1-1, is KAGVTQTPRYLIKTRGQQVTLSCSPISGHRSVSWYQQTPGQGLQFLFEYFSETQRNKGNFPGRFSGRQFSNSRSEMNVSTLELGDSALYLCASSRADSRVLNTEAFFGQGTRLTVV.

This clonotype was detected a few times. The V gene is TRBV10-3, the J gene TRBJ2-7, with D uncertain. Germline V CDR1 and CDR2: ENHRY, SYGVKD. Trimming took 4 bases from V and 2 from J, leaving 3 bases between them. CDR3 length equals 11 residues. The chain's CDR3 is CAISATYEQYF. The CDR3 DNA is TGTGCCATCAGTGCTACCTACGAGCAGTACTTC.

The chain uses TRBV6-9 and TRBJ2-7; unclear D gene. Germline-derived CDR1 and CDR2 are MNHGY and SVAAGI. The V end was cut by 4 bases, the J end by 1 base, with 8 bases between. This CDR3 comprises 13 residues. The CDR3 loop reads CASSCNGSYEQYF. The DNA for the CDR3 is TGTGCCAGCAGTTGCAATGGGTCCTACGAGCAGTACTTC.

This clonotype was seen only a few times. The CDR3 protein is CASSRRGGAGTDTQYF. CDR3 DNA sequence: TGTGCCAGCAGCCGTAGGGGGGGGGCCGGGACAGATACGCAGTATTTT. The chain links TRBV3-1 to TRBJ2-3; a weak D match, TRBD2 (7 bases). Trimming took 4 bases from V and 3 from J, leaving 17 bases between them. Germline CDR1 reads LGHDT; CDR2 reads YNNKEL (reference sequence). The CDR3 spans 16 residues.

CDR3 in DNA: TGTGCCAGCAGTTTATCATGGGTAGGTTCTGGGGCCAACGTCCTGACTTTC. Protein: CASSLSWVGSGANVLTF. This rearrangement joins TRBV27 to TRBJ2-6; the D is unclear. The germline gives CDR1 MNHEY, CDR2 SMNVEV (reference sequence). V lost 0 bases, J lost 1 base, and 10 bases lay in between. The CDR3 has 17 residues. Full variable domain (outside the CDR3, taken from reference TRBV27 and TRBJ2-6): EAQVTQNPRYLITVTGKKLTVTCSQNMNHEYMSWYRQDPGLGLRQIYYSMNVEVTDKGDVPEGYKVSRKEKRNFPLILESPSPNQTSLYFCASSLSWVGSGANVLTFGAGSRLTVL.

The genes are TRBV4-2 and TRBJ2-1; 9 bases fit TRBD1. V lost 3 bases to trimming and J lost 2 bases; unmatched junction nucleotides: 5. Germline values: CDR1 LGHNA, CDR2 YNFKEQ. This CDR3 comprises 16 residues. CDR3 DNA sequence: TGTGCCAGCAGCCAGGGGGACAGGGCAGCCTACAATGAGCAGTTCTTC. Its translation is CASSQGDRAAYNEQFF.

This clonotype is a singleton in its sample. This chain links TRBV18 with TRBJ1-2; D possibly corresponds to TRBD1 (5 bases). Germline V gene data show CDR1 as KGHSH and CDR2 as LQKENI. The CDR3 length is 14 residues. Trimming shortened V by 5 bases and J by 4 bases, and 14 bases separated the two germline ends. The CDR3: CASSAGARIYGYTF. The CDR3 DNA reads TGTGCCAGCTCAGCTGGGGCGCGAATCTATGGCTACACCTTC.

V and J are TRBV4-3 and TRBJ2-3, with 11 bases aligning to TRBD2. J lost 4 bases, V lost 5 bases, and 2 bases had no gene match. The CDR3 contains 14 residues. Germline CDR1 and CDR2: LGHNA and YSLEER. CDR3 sequence: CASSMGLAADTQYF. CDR3 in DNA: TGCGCCAGCAGCATGGGACTAGCGGCAGATACGCAGTATTTT.

The rearrangement links TRBV3-1 to TRBJ2-2; 11 bases line up with TRBD2. This CDR3 contains 18 residues. Germline V CDR1 and CDR2: LGHDT, YNNKEL (reference sequence). With 0 bases clipped from V and 4 bases from J, the junction kept 7 bases outside the gene matches. The CDR3 DNA reads as TGTGCCAGCAGCCAAGACCTCCGACTAGCGGGGAGCACCGGGGAGCTGTTTTTT. Translating it yields CASSQDLRLAGSTGELFF.

Written as DNA, the CDR3 is TGTGCCACAGCGGGGGGGCGCGTCACAGATACGCAGTATTTT. Translation gives CATAGGRVTDTQYF. The chain has TRBV28 and TRBJ2-3; 10 bases are shared with TRBD2. The germline gives CDR1 MDHEN, CDR2 SYDVKM. The CDR3 covers 14 residues. Losses at the gene ends were 10 bases for V and 2 bases for J; bases not matched to a gene: 6.

J is TRBJ2-3 and V is TRBV6-1; 10 bases match TRBD1. The V segment lost 7 bases and the J segment 1 base; nucleotides outside the gene matches: 5. The CDR3 covers 15 residues. The germline CDR1 and CDR2 sequences are MNHNS and SASEGT. CDR3 loop: CASKTGQGGTDTQYF. CDR3 coding DNA: TGTGCCAGCAAGACTGGACAGGGGGGCACAGATACGCAGTATTTT.

V usage is TRBV9 and J usage is TRBJ1-1, with no clear D. V lost 2 bases and J 0 bases, leaving 5 bases between the germline ends. The CDR3 contains 13 residues. Germline lookup yields CDR1 SGDLS and CDR2 YYNGEE. The CDR3 bases are TGTGCCAGCAGCGTCTCCATGAACACTGAAGCTTTCTTT. Protein product: CASSVSMNTEAFF.

This chain links TRBV4-2 with TRBJ1-1; D call uncertain. Trimming stripped 0 bases from V and 0 bases from J, with 17 bases between. The CDR3 runs 18 residues. Germline CDR1 is LGHNA and CDR2 is YNFKEQ. CDR3 DNA sequence: TGTGCCAGCAGCCAAGAAGAGGTCCTTCGGTATTTGAACACTGAAGCTTTCTTT. It yields the protein CASSQEEVLRYLNTEAFF.

This clonotype came up many times. This chain connects TRBV7-9 to TRBJ1-1; no reliable D call. This CDR3 spans 16 amino acids. Trimming took off 0 bases at V and 1 base at J, with 12 bases between the two ends. CDR1 and CDR2 from the germline V gene are SEHNR and FQNEAQ (reference sequence). The CDR3 DNA reads TGTGCCAGCAGCTTAGCGAGGTCAGCACCGAACACTGAAGCTTTCTTT. Translating it yields CASSLARSAPNTEAFF. Variable domain in full (rest from reference TRBV7-9 and TRBJ1-1): DTGVSQNPRHKITKRGQNVTFRCDPISEHNRLYWYRQTLGQGPEFLTYFQNEAQLEKSRLLSDRFSAERPKGSFSTLEIQRTEQGDSAMYLCASSLARSAPNTEAFFGQGTRLTVV.

The chain has TRBV4-3 and TRBJ1-2; D unresolved. Trimming removed 0 bases from V and 4 bases from J, with 9 bases in between. Looked up from germline, CDR1 is LGHNA and CDR2 is YSLEER. The CDR3 loop spans 14 amino acids. CDR3: CASSQDTARYGYTF. The CDR3 coding sequence is TGCGCCAGCAGCCAAGATACGGCCCGCTATGGCTACACCTTC.

This clonotype showed up just a few times. The chain joins TRBV5-1 to TRBJ2-7; a possible D gene is TRBD2 (5 bases). The CDR3 totals 14 residues. Trimming took 1 base from V and 7 from J, leaving 15 bases between them. Germline CDR1 and CDR2: SGHRS and YFSETQ. The DNA for the CDR3 is TGCGCCAGCAGCTTGTTTGTGGACCAGCGGGAGCAGTACTTC. Its translation is CASSLFVDQREQYF.

This clonotype occurred a few times. V usage is TRBV7-2 and J usage is TRBJ2-5, with D perhaps matching TRBD1 (6 bases). Trimming left V 4 bases short and J 1 base short, with 19 bases between. This CDR3 has 17 amino acids. Germline V lookup: CDR1 SGHTA, CDR2 FQGNSA. The CDR3 DNA is TGTGCCAGCAGCTCCCCTTCAGGGGCCCCGGCCCAAGAGACCCAGTACTTC. Translation gives CASSSPSGAPAQETQYF.

The V gene is TRBV11-2, the J gene TRBJ2-7, with D maybe TRBD2 (6 bases). The CDR3 has 14 residues. The V gene lost 8 bases and the J gene lost 3 bases, with 17 bases spanning the gap. CDR1 and CDR2 (germline): SGHAT, FQNNGV. The CDR3 loop reads CASCVAGSCYEQYF. The CDR3 DNA follows: TGTGCCAGCTGCGTGGCGGGATCCTGCTACGAGCAGTACTTC.

This clonotype was seen many times. The chain employs TRBV10-3 and TRBJ2-1; maybe TRBD2 (5 bases). The V end was cut by 4 bases, the J end by 0 bases, with 13 bases between. The germline CDR1 and CDR2 sequences are ENHRY and SYGVKD. The CDR3 is 16 amino acids. CDR3 bases: TGTGCCATCAGTGTAACGGGGTCTGACTCCTACAATGAGCAGTTCTTC. This translates into CAISVTGSDSYNEQFF.

This clonotype has just a few counts. The chain combines TRBV18 with TRBJ2-7; 8 nucleotides agree with TRBD1. The CDR3 is 14 residues long. The germline gives CDR1 KGHSH, CDR2 LQKENI. After removal of 5 bases from V and 4 bases from J, the junction contained 7 bases not matched to a gene. The CDR3 nucleotides are TGTGCCAGCTCATTTCGACAGGGGCGATACGAGCAGTACGTC. This translates into CASSFRQGRYEQYV.

The sample holds many counts of this clonotype. The chain has TRBV29-1 and TRBJ2-1, with D possibly TRBD2 on 5 matching bases. The CDR3 has 13 residues. From germline, CDR1 is SQVTM and CDR2 ANQGSEA. V lost 2 bases and J 8 bases, leaving 13 bases between the germline ends. CDR3: CSVERGKGYEQFF. The CDR3, as DNA: TGCAGCGTTGAACGAGGGAAGGGCTATGAGCAGTTCTTC.

This clonotype occurred a few times. V usage is TRBV5-1 and J usage is TRBJ1-5; 9 positions match TRBD1. The CDR3 length is 17 residues. J lost 3 bases, V lost 0 bases, and 7 bases had no gene match. Germline lookup yields CDR1 SGHRS and CDR2 YFSETQ. CDR3: CASSLGTGEVNNQPQHF. DNA of the CDR3: TGCGCCAGCAGCTTGGGGACAGGGGAAGTGAACAATCAGCCCCAGCATTTT.

V gene TRBV29-1 combines with J gene TRBJ2-1, with D perhaps matching TRBD1 (7 bases). The V end was cut by 4 bases, the J end by 6 bases, with 13 bases between. CDR1 and CDR2 from the germline V gene are SQVTM and ANQGSEA. The CDR3 is made up of 13 amino acids. This CDR3 reads CSVGRQGGNEQFF. In DNA, the CDR3 is TGCAGCGTTGGAAGACAGGGAGGCAATGAGCAGTTCTTC.

V is TRBV7-9 and J is TRBJ2-1, with D perhaps assigned TRBD1 or TRBD2 (7 bases each). V was cut by 8 bases and J by 5 bases, with 16 bases left in between. Looked up from germline, CDR1 is SEHNR and CDR2 is FQNEAQ (reference sequence). The length of the CDR3 is 14 residues. CDR3 residues: CASARGGSNNEQFF. CDR3 nucleotides: TGTGCCAGCGCCAGGGGGGGTAGTAACAATGAGCAGTTCTTC.

The chain carries TRBV9 and TRBJ2-1; 14 bases line up with TRBD2. Trimming took 0 bases from V and 9 from J; bases not matched to a gene: 8. CDR1 is SGDLS, CDR2 YYNGEE, per germline. The length of the CDR3 is 17 residues. The CDR3 sequence: CASSVGSGLAGVGEQFF. The CDR3 coding sequence is TGTGCCAGCAGCGTAGGATCGGGACTAGCGGGGGTTGGTGAGCAGTTCTTC.

This chain uses TRBV9 with TRBJ2-3; D is ambiguous. The CDR3 runs to 13 residues. Germline V CDR1 and CDR2: SGDLS, YYNGEE. The ends were cut back, 0 bases at V and 7 bases at J, with 9 bases in the middle. The CDR3 spells CASSVGAEYTQYF. As DNA, the CDR3 is TGTGCCAGCAGCGTAGGAGCTGAGTATACGCAGTATTTT. Full variable domain (rest looked up from reference TRBV9 and TRBJ2-3): DSGVTQTPKHLITATGQRVTLRCSPRSGDLSVYWYQQSLDQGLQFLIQYYNGEERAKGNILERFSAQQFPDLHSELNLSSLELGDSALYFCASSVGAEYTQYFGPGTRLTVL.

The rearrangement links TRBV6-5 to TRBJ1-5; D not resolved. This CDR3 is built from 14 residues. Germline CDR1 is MNHEY and CDR2 is SVGAGI. Trimming pared 0 bases from V and 3 bases from J, leaving 6 bases between. The CDR3 loop is CASSYSGNNQPQHF. In nucleotides, the CDR3 is TGTGCCAGCAGTTACTCAGGGAACAATCAGCCCCAGCATTTT.

The genes are TRBV5-1 and TRBJ1-1; unclear D gene. Trimming shortened V by 5 bases and J by 0 bases, and 14 bases separated the two germline ends. CDR3 length: 15 residues. The germline V gene encodes CDR1 SGHRS and CDR2 YFSETQ. The DNA of the CDR3 is TGCGCCAGCAGTCTGACCCGCGGGCTGAACACTGAAGCTTTCTTT. Translation gives CASSLTRGLNTEAFF.

The chain links TRBV4-1 to TRBJ2-3; the D gene is possibly TRBD2 (7 bases). The V end was cut by 0 bases, the J end by 4 bases, with 11 bases between. The germline V gene encodes CDR1 MGHRA and CDR2 YSYEKL. The CDR3 totals 15 residues. The CDR3 coding sequence is TGCGCCAGCAGCCAAGATAGGGGGGGGGCAGATACGCAGTATTTT. Translation: CASSQDRGGADTQYF.